Below, 10 T cell receptor beta chains from the same sample are listed, as sequenced in a study of cytomegalovirus exposure and HLA in healthy donors. PCR involved 60 Vbeta and 13 Jbeta primers. TCRdb keeps only in-frame clones here, not all; method: immunoSEQ multiplex PCR. Among approximately 89,000 clones listed, around four fifths were seen once. The sample taken for sequencing was PBMCs. These receptors all stem from a male donor in good health and CMV-seronegative.

The chain combines TRBV9 with TRBJ2-3; 15 nucleotides align to TRBD2. The trim removed 3 bases at V and 0 bases at J, leaving 14 bases unmatched. The CDR3 has 21 amino acids. CDR1 is SGDLS and CDR2 is YYNGEE in the germline V gene. CDR3 in DNA: TGTGCCAGCAGCGCCCGCGTCGGGACTAGCGGGGGGCGGCTAAGCACAGATACGCAGTATTTT. Its translation: CASSARVGTSGGRLSTDTQYF.

This chain joins TRBV28 and TRBJ1-1, with TRBD1 as a possible D gene (6 bases). CDR1 and CDR2 from the germline V gene are MDHEN and SYDVKM. Trimming stripped 3 bases from V and 11 bases from J, with 16 bases between. The CDR3 totals 13 residues. CDR3 amino acids: CASSLGAVTGAFF. DNA for the CDR3: TGTGCCAGCAGTTTGGGGGCAGTAACCGGGGCTTTCTTT.

The J gene is TRBJ2-7, the V gene TRBV4-1, with a weak D call TRBD1 (5 bases). Trimming removed 4 bases from V and 0 bases from J, with 13 bases in between. Germline V gene data show CDR1 as MGHRA and CDR2 as YSYEKL. CDR3 size: 15 residues. CDR3 sequence: CASSPLQGGSYEQYF. The DNA of the CDR3 is TGCGCCAGCAGCCCATTGCAGGGTGGCTCCTACGAGCAGTACTTC.

Remarks on this clone: The junction does not match germline at one end; this may be a read error. The J gene is TRBJ2-2, the V gene TRBV7-9; 8 bases line up with TRBD2. The germline V gene encodes CDR1 SEHNR and CDR2 FQNEAQ (reference sequence). This CDR3 is built from 17 residues. This CDR3 is CSSSLDHGRGNTGELFF. CDR3 nucleotide sequence: TGTTCCAGCAGCTTAGATCACGGGAGGGGTAACACCGGGGAGCTGTTTTTT.

The table lists this clone with a count of one. The chain has TRBV5-1 and TRBJ2-2, with D possibly TRBD1 on 6 matching bases. Per the germline V gene, CDR1 is SGHRS and CDR2 is YFSETQ. This CDR3 region has 13 residues. The V and J ends lost 2 bases and 5 bases respectively, with 7 bases between them. Here the CDR3 DNA reads TGCGCCAGCAGCTTACAGGGAACCGGGGAGCTGTTTTTT. This sequence encodes CASSLQGTGELFF.

This sequence joins TRBV9 and TRBJ2-5; 10 nucleotides match TRBD2. The J call could be wrong; TRBJ2-7 is a better fit for the DNA end. This CDR3 is built from 15 residues. Germline CDR1 reads SGDLS; CDR2 reads YYNGEE. The CDR3 loop is CASASGLADPYEQYF. DNA for the CDR3: TGTGCCAGCGCATCCGGACTAGCGGACCCCTACGAGCAGTACTTC.

The chain uses TRBV18 and TRBJ1-5, with a possible D match to TRBD1 (6 bases). There are 17 residues in the CDR3. CDR1 and CDR2 from the germline V gene are KGHSH and LQKENI. Trimming took off 0 bases at V and 3 bases at J, with 15 bases between the two ends. The CDR3 here is CASSPPFKQGYNQPQHF. The CDR3 region has the DNA TGTGCCAGCTCACCACCTTTTAAACAGGGTTACAATCAGCCCCAGCATTTT.

V gene TRBV5-1 combines with J gene TRBJ2-3; 16 bases agree with TRBD2. Looked up from germline, CDR1 is SGHRS and CDR2 is YFSETQ. This CDR3 spans 16 amino acids. The J segment lost 3 bases and the V segment lost 6 bases, leaving 4 bases of the junction unmatched. In nucleotides, the CDR3 is TGCGCCAGCAAGGGACTAGCGGGGGGGCAAACAGATACGCAGTATTTT. This codes for CASKGLAGGQTDTQYF.

This chain joins TRBV19 and TRBJ1-2; D is unclear. This CDR3 contains 13 residues. The V gene lost 4 bases and the J gene lost 5 bases, with 11 bases spanning the gap. Germline CDR1 LNHDA, CDR2 SQIVND (reference sequence). The CDR3: CASSSDRRYGYTF. For the CDR3, the DNA is TGTGCCAGTAGTAGCGACCGGAGATATGGCTACACCTTC. Full variable domain (outside the CDR3, taken from reference TRBV19 and TRBJ1-2): DGGITQSPKYLFRKEGQNVTLSCEQNLNHDAMYWYRQDPGQGLRLIYYSQIVNDFQKGDIAEGYSVSREKKESFPLTVTSAQKNPTAFYLCASSSDRRYGYTFGSGTRLTVV.

The V gene is TRBV9, the J gene TRBJ1-4; a possible D gene is TRBD1 (5 bases). V lost 1 base, J lost 0 bases, and 7 bases lay in between. Germline assignment: CDR1 SGDLS and CDR2 YYNGEE. The CDR3 contains 15 residues. The CDR3 DNA reads as TGTGCCAGCAGCGTAACAGGTACAACTAATGAAAAACTGTTTTTT. Its protein is CASSVTGTTNEKLFF.